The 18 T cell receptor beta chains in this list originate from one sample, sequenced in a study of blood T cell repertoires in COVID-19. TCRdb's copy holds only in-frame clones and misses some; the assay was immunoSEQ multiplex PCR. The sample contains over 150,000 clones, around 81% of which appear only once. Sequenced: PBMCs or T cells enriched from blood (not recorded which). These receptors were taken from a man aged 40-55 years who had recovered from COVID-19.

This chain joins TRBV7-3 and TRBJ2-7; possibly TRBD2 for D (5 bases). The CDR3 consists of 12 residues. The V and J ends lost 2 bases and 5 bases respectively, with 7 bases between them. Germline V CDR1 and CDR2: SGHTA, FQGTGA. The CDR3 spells CASSLPGNEQYF. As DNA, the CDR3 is TGTGCCAGCAGCTTACCGGGAAACGAGCAGTACTTC.

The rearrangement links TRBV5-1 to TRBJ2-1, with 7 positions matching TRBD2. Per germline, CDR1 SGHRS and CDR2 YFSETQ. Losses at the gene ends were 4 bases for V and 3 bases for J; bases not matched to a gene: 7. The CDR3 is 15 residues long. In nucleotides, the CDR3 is TGCGCCAGCAGCCCCGACGGGGGGAGCTACAATGAGCAGTTCTTC. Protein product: CASSPDGGSYNEQFF.

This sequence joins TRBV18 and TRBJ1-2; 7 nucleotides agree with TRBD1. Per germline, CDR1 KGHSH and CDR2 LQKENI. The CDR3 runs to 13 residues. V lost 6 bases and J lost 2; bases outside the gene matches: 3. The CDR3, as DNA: TGTGCCAGCTCTTCGGGACAGAACTATGGCTACACCTTC. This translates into CASSSGQNYGYTF.

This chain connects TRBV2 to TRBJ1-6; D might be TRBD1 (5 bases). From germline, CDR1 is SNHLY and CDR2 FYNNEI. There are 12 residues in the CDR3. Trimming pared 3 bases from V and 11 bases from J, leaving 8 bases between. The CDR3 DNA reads TGTGCCAGCAGTGAGGAGGGGCCACCCCTCCACTTT. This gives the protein CASSEEGPPLHF.

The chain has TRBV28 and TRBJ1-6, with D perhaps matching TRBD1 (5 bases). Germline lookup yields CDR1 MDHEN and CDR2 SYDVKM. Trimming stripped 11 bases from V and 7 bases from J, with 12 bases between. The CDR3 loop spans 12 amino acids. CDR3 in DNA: TGTGCCGGACAAGGGCAGAATTCACCCCTCCACTTT. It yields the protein CAGQGQNSPLHF. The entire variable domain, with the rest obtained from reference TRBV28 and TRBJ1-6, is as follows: DVKVTQSSRYLVKRTGEKVFLECVQDMDHENMFWYRQDPGLGLRLIYFSYDVKMKEKGDIPEGYSVSREKKERFSLILESASTNQTSMYLCAGQGQNSPLHFGNGTRLTVT.

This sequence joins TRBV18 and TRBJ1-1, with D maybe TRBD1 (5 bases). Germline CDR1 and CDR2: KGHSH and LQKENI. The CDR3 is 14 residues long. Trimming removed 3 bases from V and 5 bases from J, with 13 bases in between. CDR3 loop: CASSPNTGETEAFF. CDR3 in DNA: TGTGCCAGCTCACCGAACACGGGGGAGACTGAAGCTTTCTTT.

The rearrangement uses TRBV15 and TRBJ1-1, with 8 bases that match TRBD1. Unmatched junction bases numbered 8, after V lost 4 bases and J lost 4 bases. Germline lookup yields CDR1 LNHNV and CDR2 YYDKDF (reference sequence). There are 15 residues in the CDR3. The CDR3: CATSKGTGVATEAFF. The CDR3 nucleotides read TGTGCCACCAGCAAAGGGACAGGAGTCGCCACTGAAGCTTTCTTT.

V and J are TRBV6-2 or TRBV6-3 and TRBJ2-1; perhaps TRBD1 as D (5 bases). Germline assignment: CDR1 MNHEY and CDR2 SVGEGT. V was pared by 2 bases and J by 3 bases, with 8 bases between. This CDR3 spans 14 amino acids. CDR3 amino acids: CASSYMTDYNEQFF. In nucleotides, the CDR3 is TGTGCCAGCAGTTACATGACAGACTACAATGAGCAGTTCTTC.

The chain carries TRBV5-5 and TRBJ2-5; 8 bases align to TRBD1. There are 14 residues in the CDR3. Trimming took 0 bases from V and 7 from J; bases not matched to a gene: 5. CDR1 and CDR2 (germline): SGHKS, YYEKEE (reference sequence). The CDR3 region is CASSLAQGARTQYF. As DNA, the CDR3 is TGTGCCAGCAGCTTGGCCCAGGGGGCAAGGACCCAGTACTTC.

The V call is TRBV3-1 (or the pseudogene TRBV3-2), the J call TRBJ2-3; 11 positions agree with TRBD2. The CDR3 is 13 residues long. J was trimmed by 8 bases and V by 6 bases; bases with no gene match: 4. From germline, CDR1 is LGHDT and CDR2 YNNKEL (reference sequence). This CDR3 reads CASSLAGGVTQYF. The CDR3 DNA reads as TGTGCCAGCAGTTTAGCGGGGGGGGTTACGCAGTATTTT.

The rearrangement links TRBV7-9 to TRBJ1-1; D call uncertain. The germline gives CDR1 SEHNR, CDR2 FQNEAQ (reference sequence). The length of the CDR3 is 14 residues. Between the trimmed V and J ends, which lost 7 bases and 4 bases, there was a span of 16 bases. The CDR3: CASTPTNTATEAFF. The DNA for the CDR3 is TGTGCCAGCACCCCGACAAACACTGCCACTGAAGCTTTCTTT.

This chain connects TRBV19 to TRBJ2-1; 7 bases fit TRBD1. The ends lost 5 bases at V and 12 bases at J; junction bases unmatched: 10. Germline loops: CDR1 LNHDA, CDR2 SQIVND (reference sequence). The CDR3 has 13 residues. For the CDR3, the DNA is TGTGCCAGTAGTTTCAGTAGACAGGGTGGGCAGTTCTTC. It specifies CASSFSRQGGQFF.

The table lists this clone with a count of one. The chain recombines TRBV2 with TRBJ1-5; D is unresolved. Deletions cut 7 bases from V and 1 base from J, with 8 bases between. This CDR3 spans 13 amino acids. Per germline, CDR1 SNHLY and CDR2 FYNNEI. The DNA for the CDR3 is TGTGCCAGCACCTGGGAGAGCAATCAGCCCCAGCATTTT. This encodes CASTWESNQPQHF.

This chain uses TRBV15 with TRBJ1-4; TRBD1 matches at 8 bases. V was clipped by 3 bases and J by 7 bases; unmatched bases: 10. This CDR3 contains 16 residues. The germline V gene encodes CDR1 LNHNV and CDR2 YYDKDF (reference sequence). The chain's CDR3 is CATSSEARGRREKLFF. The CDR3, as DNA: TGTGCCACCAGCAGTGAGGCCAGGGGGCGTCGTGAAAAACTGTTTTTT. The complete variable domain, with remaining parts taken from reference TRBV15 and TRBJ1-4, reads DAMVIQNPRYQVTQFGKPVTLSCSQTLNHNVMYWYQQKSSQAPKLLFHYYDKDFNNEADTPDNFQSRRPNTSFCFLDIRSPGLGDTAMYLCATSSEARGRREKLFFGSGTQLSVL.

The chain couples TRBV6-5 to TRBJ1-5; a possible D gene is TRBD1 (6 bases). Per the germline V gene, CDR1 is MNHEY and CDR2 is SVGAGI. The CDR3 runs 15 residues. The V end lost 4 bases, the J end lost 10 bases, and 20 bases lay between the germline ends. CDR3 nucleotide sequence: TGTGCCAGCAGTTGGGACGGGACGGAGGACAGCCCCCAGCATTTT. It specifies CASSWDGTEDSPQHF.

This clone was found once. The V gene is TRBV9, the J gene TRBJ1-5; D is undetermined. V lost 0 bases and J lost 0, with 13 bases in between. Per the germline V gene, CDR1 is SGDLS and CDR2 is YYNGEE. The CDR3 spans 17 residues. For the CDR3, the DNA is TGTGCCAGCAGCGTAGTTTCCAGACTTAATAGCAATCAGCCCCAGCATTTT. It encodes CASSVVSRLNSNQPQHF. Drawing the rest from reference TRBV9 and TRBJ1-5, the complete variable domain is DSGVTQTPKHLITATGQRVTLRCSPRSGDLSVYWYQQSLDQGLQFLIQYYNGEERAKGNILERFSAQQFPDLHSELNLSSLELGDSALYFCASSVVSRLNSNQPQHFGDGTRLSIL.

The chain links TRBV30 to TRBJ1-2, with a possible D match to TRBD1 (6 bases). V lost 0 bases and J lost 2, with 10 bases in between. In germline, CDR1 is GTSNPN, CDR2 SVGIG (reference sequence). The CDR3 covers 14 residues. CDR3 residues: CAWSVMGANYGYTF. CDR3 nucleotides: TGTGCCTGGAGTGTAATGGGGGCAAACTATGGCTACACCTTC.

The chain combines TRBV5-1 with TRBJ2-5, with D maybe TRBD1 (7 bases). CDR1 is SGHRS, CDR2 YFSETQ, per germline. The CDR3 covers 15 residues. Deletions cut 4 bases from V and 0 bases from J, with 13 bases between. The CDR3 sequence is CASSGGDSYQETQYF. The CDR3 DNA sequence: TGCGCCAGCAGCGGAGGGGACAGCTACCAAGAGACCCAGTACTTC.